The following is a TCR beta chain sequence with its context. Antigen specificity is unknown. At deep level, the assay was performed. Clones were read by immunoSEQ multiplex PCR, and TCRdb kept only the in-frame ones, dropping some. The data contain about 2 million clones, around 96% of them seen just once; the ten biggest clones take up more than 0.95%. This sample is drawn from a study of shared clonotypes between healthy human individuals. Study results and limitations: Clonotypes not shared had lower generation probabilities than those common to all four donors. Investigators collected only blood, and repertoires in tissues likely differ.

Only CD45RO-negative cells positively selected for CCR7 counted as naive CD8 cells, so terminally differentiated effector memory CD45RA+ cells were excluded. The study drew all its donors from Caucasian adults living in Nashville, Tennessee. Germline CDR1 MNHEY, CDR2 SVGAGI. The length of the CDR3 is 16 residues. V gave up 1 base and J gave up 4 bases; unmatched junction bases: 5. V and J are TRBV6-5 and TRBJ2-3; TRBD2 matches 10 bases. This clonotype was obtained from a man younger than 35 in good health. Sequences were obtained from naive CD8+ T cells sorted from blood. In nucleotides, the CDR3 is TGTGCCAGCAGTTACTTCGGACTAGCGGATTCAGATACGCAGTATTTT. Residues: CASSYFGLADSDTQYF.